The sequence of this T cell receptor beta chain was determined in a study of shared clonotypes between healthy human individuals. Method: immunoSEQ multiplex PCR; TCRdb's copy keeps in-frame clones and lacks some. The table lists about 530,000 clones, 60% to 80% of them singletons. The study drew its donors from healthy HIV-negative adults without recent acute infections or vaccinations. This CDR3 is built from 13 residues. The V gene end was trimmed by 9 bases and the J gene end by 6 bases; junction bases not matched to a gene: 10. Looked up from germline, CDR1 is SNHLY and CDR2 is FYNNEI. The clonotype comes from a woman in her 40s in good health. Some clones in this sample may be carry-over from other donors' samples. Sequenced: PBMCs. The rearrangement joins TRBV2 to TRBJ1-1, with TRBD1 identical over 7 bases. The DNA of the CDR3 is TGTGCCAGAACCCTATTAGGGACAGCTGAAGCTTTCTTT. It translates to CARTLLGTAEAFF.